The clone carrying this T cell receptor (beta chain) has ten or more counts. The lymph nodes were axillary draining lymph nodes from breast cancer patients. The data derive from a study of breast tumors, draining lymph nodes, adjacent tissues. In germline, CDR1 is LGHNA, CDR2 YSLEER. CDR3 length: 14 residues. The ends were cut back, 3 bases at V and 8 bases at J, with 14 bases in the middle. TCRdb fed the multiplex PCR reads into MiXCR, producing one record per CDR3 protein. The sample includes approximately 210,000 distinct CDR3 sequences, roughly 32% seen only once; the top ten take over 1.1%. This TCR derives from a female donor with breast cancer. Some clones in this sample may be carry-over from other donors' samples. The sample was axillary lymph node tissue. The chain carries TRBV4-3 and TRBJ2-4; possible D gene TRBD2, 6 bases. The CDR3 region is CASSHRLGADIQYF. In DNA, the CDR3 is TGCGCCAGCAGCCATCGACTAGGGGCGGACATTCAGTACTTC.